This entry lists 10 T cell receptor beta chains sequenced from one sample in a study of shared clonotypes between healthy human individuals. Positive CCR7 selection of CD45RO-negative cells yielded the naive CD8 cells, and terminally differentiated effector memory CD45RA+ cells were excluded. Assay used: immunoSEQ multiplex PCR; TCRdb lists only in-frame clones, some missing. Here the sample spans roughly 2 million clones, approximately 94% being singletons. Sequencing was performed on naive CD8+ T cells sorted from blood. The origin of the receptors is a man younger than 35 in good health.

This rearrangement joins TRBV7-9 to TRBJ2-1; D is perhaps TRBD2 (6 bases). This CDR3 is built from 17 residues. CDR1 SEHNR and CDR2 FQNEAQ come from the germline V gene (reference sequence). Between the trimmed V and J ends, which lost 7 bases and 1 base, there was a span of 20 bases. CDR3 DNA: TGTGCCAGCACCGGGGGACCAGCGGGTCTATCCTACAATGAGCAGTTCTTC. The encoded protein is CASTGGPAGLSYNEQFF.

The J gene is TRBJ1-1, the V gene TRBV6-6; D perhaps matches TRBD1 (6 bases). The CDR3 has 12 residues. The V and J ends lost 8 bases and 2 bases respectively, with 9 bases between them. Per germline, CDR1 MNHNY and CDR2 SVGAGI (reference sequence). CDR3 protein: CASPGHNTEAFF. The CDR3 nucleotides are TGTGCCAGCCCGGGACATAACACTGAAGCTTTCTTT.

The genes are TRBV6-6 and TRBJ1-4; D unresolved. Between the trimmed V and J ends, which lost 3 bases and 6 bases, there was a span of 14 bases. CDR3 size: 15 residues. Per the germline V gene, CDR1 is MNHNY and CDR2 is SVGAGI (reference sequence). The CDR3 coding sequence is TGTGCCAGCAGTTATTCGGTTGGGAGAGATGAAAAACTGTTTTTT. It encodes CASSYSVGRDEKLFF.

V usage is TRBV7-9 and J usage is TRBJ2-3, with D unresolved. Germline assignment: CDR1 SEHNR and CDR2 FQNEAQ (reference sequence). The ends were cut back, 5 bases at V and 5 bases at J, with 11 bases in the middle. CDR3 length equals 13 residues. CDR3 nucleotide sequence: TGTGCCAGCAGCGCCACGACCGGAGATACGCAGTATTTT. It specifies CASSATTGDTQYF.

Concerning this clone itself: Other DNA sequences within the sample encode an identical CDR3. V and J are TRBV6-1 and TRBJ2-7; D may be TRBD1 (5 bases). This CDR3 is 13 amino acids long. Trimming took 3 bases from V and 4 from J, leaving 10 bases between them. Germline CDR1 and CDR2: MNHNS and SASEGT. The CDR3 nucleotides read TGTGCCAGCAGTGAGGGGCTGACGTACGAGCAGTACTTC. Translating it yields CASSEGLTYEQYF.

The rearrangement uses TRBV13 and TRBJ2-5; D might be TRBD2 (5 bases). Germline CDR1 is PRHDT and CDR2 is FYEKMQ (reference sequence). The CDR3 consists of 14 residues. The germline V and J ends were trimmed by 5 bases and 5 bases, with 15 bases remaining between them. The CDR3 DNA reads TGTGCCAGCAGCCCCGGACCAAGAGGGGAGACCCAGTACTTC. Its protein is CASSPGPRGETQYF.

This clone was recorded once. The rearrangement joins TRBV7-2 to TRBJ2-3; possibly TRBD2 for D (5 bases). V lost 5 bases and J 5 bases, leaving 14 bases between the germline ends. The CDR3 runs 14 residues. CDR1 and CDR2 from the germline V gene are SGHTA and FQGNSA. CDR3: CASSPSAGIDTQYF. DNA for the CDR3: TGTGCCAGCAGCCCCTCGGCGGGTATAGATACGCAGTATTTT.

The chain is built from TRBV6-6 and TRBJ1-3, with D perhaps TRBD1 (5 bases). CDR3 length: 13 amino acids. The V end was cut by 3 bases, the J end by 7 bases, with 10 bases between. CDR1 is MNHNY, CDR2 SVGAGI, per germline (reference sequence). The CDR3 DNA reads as TGTGCCAGCAGTTATGAAGGGGAGAACACCATATATTTT. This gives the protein CASSYEGENTIYF.

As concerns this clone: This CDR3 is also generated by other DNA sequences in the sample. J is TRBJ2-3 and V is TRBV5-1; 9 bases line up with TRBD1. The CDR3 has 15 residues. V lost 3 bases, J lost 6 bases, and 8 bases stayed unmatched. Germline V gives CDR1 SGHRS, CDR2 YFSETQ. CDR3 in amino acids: CASSSRTGEADTQYF. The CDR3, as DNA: TGCGCCAGCAGCTCCAGGACAGGGGAGGCCGATACGCAGTATTTT. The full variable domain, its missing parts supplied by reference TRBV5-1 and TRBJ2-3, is KAGVTQTPRYLIKTRGQQVTLSCSPISGHRSVSWYQQTPGQGLQFLFEYFSETQRNKGNFPGRFSGRQFSNSRSEMNVSTLELGDSALYLCASSSRTGEADTQYFGPGTRLTVL.

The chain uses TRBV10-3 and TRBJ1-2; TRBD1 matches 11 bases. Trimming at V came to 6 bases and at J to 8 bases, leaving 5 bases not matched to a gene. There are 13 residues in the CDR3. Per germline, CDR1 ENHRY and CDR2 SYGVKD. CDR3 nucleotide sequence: TGTGCCATCAGATCGGGACAGGGGGACGGCTACACCTTC. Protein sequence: CAIRSGQGDGYTF.